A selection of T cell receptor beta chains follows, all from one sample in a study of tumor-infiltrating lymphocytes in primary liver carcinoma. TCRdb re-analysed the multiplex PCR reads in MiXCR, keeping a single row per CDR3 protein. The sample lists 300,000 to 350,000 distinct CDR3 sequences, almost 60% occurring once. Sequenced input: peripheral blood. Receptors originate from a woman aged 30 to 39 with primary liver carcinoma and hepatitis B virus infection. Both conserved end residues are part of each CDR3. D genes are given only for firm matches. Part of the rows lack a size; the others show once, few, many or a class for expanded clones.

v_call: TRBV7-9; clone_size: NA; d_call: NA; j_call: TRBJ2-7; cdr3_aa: CAISLEGRSNQYF; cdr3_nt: TGTGCCATCAGCTTAGAGGGGCGCTCCAATCAGTACTTC
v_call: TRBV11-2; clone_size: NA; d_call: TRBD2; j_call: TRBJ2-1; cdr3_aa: CASRVTSGCAGKEQFF; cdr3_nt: TGTGCCAGCAGGGTTACTAGCGGGTGCGCCGGCAAGGAGCAGTTCTTC
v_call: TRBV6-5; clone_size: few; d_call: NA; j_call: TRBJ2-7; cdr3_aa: CASSYLRMGGYPEQYF; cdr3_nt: TGTGCCAGCAGTTACCTCCGGATGGGGGGTTATCCCGAGCAGTACTTC
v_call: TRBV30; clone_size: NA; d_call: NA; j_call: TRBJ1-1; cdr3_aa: CAWGDMGAGEAFF; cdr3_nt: TGTGCCTGGGGGGACATGGGAGCCGGTGAAGCTTTCTTT
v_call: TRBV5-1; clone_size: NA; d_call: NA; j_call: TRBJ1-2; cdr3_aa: CASSGGTGGHTF; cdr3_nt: TGCGCCAGCAGCGGTGGTACGGGAGGCCACACCTTC
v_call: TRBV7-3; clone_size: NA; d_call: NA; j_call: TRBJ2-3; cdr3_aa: CASSSGHGTDTQYF; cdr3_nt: TGTGCCAGCAGCTCGGGACATGGCACAGATACGCAGTATTTT
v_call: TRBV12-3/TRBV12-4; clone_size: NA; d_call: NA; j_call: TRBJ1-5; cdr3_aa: CASSSSRGWSNQPQHF; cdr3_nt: TGTGCCAGCAGTTCCTCACGGGGGTGGAGCAATCAGCCCCAGCATTTT
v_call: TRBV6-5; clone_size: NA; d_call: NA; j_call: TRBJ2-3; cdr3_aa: CASRRNLGRDTQYF; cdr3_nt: TGTGCCAGCAGGAGGAATCTGGGGAGAGATACGCAGTATTTT
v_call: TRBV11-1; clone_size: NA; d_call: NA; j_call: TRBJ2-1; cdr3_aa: CASSPGQFPGEKFF; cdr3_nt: TGTGCCAGCAGCCCGGGACAGTTTCCGGGGGAGAAGTTCTTC
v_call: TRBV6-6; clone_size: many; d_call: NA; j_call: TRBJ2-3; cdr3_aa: CASSDTGHTDTQYF; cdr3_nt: TGTGCCAGCAGCGACACCGGGCACACAGATACGCAGTATTTT
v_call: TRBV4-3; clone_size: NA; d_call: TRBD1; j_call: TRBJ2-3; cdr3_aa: CASSQVRTGKSITDTQYF; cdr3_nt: TGCGCCAGCAGTCAAGTGAGGACAGGAAAGTCTATCACAGATACGCAGTATTTT
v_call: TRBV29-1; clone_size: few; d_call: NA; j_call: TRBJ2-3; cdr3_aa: CSVVGGFTDTRYF; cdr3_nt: TGCAGCGTTGTAGGCGGGTTCACAGATACGCGGTATTTT
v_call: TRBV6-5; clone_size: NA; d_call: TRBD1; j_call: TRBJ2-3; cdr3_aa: CAWRQGATPTDTQYF; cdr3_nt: TGTGCCTGGAGACAGGGGGCTACTCCAACAGATACGCAGTATTTT
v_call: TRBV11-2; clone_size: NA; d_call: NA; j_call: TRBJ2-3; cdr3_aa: CASGHGFSTDAQYF; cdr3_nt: TGTGCCAGCGGCCACGGATTCAGCACAGATGCGCAGTATTTT
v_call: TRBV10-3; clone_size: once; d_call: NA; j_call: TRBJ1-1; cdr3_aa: CAIRGREKTEAFF; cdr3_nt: TGTGCCATCAGAGGACGGGAGAAGACTGAAGCTTTCTTT
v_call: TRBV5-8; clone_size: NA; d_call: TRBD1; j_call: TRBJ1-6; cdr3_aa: CASSLEGYRGLPLHF; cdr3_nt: TGTGCCAGCAGCTTGGAGGGATACAGGGGGTTACCCCTCCACTTT
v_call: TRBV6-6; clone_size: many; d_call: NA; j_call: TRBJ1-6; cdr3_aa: CASSYTGMDSPLHF; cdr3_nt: TGTGCCAGCAGTTACACAGGGATGGATTCACCCCTCCACTTT
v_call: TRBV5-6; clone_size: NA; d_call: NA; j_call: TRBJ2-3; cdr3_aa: CASSSEGQTQYF; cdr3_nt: TGTGCCAGCAGCTCGGAGGGTCAGACGCAGTATTTT
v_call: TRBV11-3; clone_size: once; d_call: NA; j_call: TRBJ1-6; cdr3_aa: CTSPITQWTNSPLHF; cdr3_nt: TGTACCAGCCCCATCACCCAGTGGACTAATTCACCCCTCCACTTT
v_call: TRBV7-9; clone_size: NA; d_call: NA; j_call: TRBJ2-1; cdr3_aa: CASSSGDSYEQFF; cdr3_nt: TGTGCCAGCAGCTCAGGGGACTCCTACGAGCAGTTCTTC
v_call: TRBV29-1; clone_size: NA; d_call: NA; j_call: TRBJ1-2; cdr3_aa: CSANRRNYDYTF; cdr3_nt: TGCAGCGCAAATCGACGGAACTATGACTACACCTTC
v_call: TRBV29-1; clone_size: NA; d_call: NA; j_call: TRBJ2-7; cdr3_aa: CSVGHRGGGEPYF; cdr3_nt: TGCAGCGTTGGACACAGGGGGGGTGGCGAGCCGTACTTC
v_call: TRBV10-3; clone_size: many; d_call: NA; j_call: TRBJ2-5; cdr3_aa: CATTRLLQETQYF; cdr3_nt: TGTGCCACCACCCGACTCCTCCAAGAGACCCAGTACTTC
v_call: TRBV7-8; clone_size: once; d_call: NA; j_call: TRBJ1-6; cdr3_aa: CASSPFDVGGSPLHF; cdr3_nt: TGTGCCAGCAGCCCCTTCGATGTCGGCGGTTCACCCCTCCACTTT
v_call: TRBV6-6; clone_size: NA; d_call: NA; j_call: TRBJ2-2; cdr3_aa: CASSPLGKGTGELFF; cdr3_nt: TGTGCCAGCAGTCCTCTAGGCAAAGGGACCGGGGAGCTGTTTTTT
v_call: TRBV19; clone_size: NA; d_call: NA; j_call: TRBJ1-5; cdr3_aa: CASSLGQDYYQPQHF; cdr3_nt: TGTGCCAGTAGTTTAGGGCAGGACTACTATCAGCCCCAGCATTTT
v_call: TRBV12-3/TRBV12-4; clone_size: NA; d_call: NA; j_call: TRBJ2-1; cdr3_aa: CASSPRDPRTHNEQLF; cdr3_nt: TGTGCCAGCAGTCCCCGGGACCCAAGGACCCACAATGAGCAGCTCTTC